A few counts support the clone carrying this T cell receptor (beta chain). These data belong to a study of blood T cell repertoires in COVID-19. As for the study in general: COVID-19 samples, acute and convalescent, were from the United States, Italy and Spain. The cDNA or gDNA used as material had been derived from T cells, B-cell-depleted T cells, or PBMCs.

V shed 3 bases and J shed 3 bases, with 12 bases lying between them. The CDR3 extends over 15 amino acids. The germline V gene has CDR1 LNHDA and CDR2 SQIVND (reference sequence). Original analysis: Amplification with reference gene primers provided the estimates of nucleated cell counts. Libraries were prepared by immunoSEQ multiplex PCR; TCRdb keeps only in-frame clonotypes and omits some of them. For V, J and clone size, that table is used; D and trimming come from the DNA. The data show roughly 87,000 clones, about 88% seen once. This sequence was found in an elderly woman with active COVID-19. Material for sequencing was peripheral blood. The chain uses TRBV19 and TRBJ2-1; a weak D match, TRBD1 (6 bases). CDR3 DNA: TGTGCCAGTAGTATCGGCGCAGGGGTCTACAATGAGCAGTTCTTC. Translation: CASSIGAGVYNEQFF.